Given below is one T cell receptor (beta chain) in context. Antigen unknown. These data originate in a study of CD8+ T cells in alopecia areata. General observations from the study: Against the mouse data, patients shared TCRs less clearly, possibly for HLA reasons. Clonality in lesional scalp, especially alopecia totalis/universalis, exceeded that of normal scalp.

With 5 bases clipped from V and 6 bases from J, the junction kept 4 bases outside the gene matches. Per germline, CDR1 SGHAT and CDR2 FQNNGV. This CDR3 comprises 14 residues. Sorted populations comprised CD4+ and CD8+ T cells obtained from PBMCs. Extracted RNA was reverse transcribed, and the resulting cDNA served as sequencing template. Assay: immunoSEQ multiplex PCR; the TCRdb copy retains only in-frame clones and omits some. The sample carries about 120,000 clones, 55% to 80% recorded once. The sequence was obtained from a human donor in good health. The sequenced material came from CD4+ T cells sorted from blood. The rearrangement links TRBV11-2 to TRBJ2-4, with TRBD1 matching over 10 bases. The CDR3 protein is CASSARTGGNIQYF. In DNA form, the CDR3 reads TGTGCCAGCAGCGCCCGGACAGGGGGAAACATTCAGTACTTC.